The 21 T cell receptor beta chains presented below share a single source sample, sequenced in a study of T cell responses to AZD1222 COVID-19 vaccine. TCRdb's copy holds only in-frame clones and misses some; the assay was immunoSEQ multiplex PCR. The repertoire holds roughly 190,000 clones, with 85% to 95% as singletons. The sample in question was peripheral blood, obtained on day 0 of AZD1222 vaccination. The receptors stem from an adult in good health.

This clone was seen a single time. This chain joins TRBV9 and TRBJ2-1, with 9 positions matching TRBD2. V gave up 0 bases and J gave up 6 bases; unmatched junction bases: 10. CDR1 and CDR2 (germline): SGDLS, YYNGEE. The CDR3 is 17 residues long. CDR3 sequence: CASSVEVIAGGRNEQFF. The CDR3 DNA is TGTGCCAGCAGCGTAGAAGTTATCGCGGGGGGGCGCAATGAGCAGTTCTTC.

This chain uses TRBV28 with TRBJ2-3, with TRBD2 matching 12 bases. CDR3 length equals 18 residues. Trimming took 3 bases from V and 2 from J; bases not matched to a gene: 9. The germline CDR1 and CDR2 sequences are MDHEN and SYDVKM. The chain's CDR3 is CASSFPPGLAGPTDTQYF. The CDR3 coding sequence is TGTGCCAGCAGTTTCCCTCCGGGACTAGCGGGCCCCACAGATACGCAGTATTTT.

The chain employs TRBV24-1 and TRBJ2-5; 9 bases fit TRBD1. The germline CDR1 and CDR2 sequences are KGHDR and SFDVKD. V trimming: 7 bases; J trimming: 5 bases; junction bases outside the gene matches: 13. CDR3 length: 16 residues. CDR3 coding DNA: TGTGCCACCAGCCCTTCCGGGACAGGGCTTCGGGAGACCCAGTACTTC. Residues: CATSPSGTGLRETQYF.

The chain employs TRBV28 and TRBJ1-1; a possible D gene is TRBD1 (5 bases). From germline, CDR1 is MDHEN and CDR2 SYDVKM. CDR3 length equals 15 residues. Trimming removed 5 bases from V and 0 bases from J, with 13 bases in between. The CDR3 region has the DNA TGTGCCAGCAGTAACGGGGGACGCATGAACACTGAAGCTTTCTTT. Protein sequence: CASSNGGRMNTEAFF.

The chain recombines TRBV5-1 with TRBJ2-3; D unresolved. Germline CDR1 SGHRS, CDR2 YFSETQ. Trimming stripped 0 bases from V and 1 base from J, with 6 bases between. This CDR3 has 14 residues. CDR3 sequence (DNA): TGCGCCAGCAGCTTGGGGGTTGGCACAGATACGCAGTATTTT. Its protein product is CASSLGVGTDTQYF.

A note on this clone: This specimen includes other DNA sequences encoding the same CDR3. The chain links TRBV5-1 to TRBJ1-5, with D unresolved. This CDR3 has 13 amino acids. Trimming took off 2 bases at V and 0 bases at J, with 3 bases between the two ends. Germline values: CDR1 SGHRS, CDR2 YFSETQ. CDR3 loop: CASSLASNQPQHF. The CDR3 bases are TGCGCCAGCAGCTTAGCTAGCAATCAGCCCCAGCATTTT.

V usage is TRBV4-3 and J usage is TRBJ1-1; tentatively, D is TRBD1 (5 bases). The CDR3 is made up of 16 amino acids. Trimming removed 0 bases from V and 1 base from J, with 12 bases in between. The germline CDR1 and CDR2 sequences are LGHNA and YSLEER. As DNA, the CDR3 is TGCGCCAGCAGCCAAGAACCGGGACTGTGGAACACTGAAGCTTTCTTT. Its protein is CASSQEPGLWNTEAFF.

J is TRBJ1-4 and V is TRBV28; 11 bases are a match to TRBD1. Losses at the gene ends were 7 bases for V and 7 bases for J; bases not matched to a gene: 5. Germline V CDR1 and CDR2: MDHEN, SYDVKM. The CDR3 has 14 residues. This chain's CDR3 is CASKAGTGGEKLFF. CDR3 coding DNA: TGTGCCAGCAAGGCCGGGACAGGGGGTGAAAAACTGTTTTTT.

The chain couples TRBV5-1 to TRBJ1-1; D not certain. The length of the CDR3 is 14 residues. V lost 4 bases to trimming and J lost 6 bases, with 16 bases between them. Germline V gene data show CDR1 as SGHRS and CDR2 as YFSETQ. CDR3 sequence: CASSGDQEGSEAFF. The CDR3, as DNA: TGCGCCAGCAGCGGGGATCAGGAGGGCTCTGAAGCTTTCTTT.

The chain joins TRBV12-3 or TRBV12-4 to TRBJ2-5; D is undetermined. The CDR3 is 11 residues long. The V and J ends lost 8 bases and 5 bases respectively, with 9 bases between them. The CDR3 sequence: CASALLETQYF. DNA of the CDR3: TGTGCCAGCGCACTGTTGGAGACCCAGTACTTC.

The CDR3 region is CASSLSGGGANQPQHF. The CDR3 DNA reads TGTGCCAGCAGCCTCTCCGGAGGGGGGGCCAATCAGCCCCAGCATTTT. This chain joins TRBV3-1 (or the pseudogene TRBV3-2) and TRBJ1-5, with a weak D call TRBD1 (6 bases). V was trimmed by 4 bases and J by 3 bases, leaving 16 bases between them. Germline lookup yields CDR1 LGHDT and CDR2 YNNKEL (reference sequence). The CDR3 is 16 amino acids.

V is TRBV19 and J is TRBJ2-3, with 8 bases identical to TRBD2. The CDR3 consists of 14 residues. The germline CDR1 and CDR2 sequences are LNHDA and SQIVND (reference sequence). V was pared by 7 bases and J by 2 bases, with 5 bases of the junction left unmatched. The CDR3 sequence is CASISSGDTDTQYF. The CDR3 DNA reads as TGTGCCAGTATTAGTAGCGGGGACACAGATACGCAGTATTTT.

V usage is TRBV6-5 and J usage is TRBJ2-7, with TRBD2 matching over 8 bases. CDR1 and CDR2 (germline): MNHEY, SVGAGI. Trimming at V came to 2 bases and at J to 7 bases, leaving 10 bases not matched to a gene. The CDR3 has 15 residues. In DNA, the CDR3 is TGTGCCAGCAGTTACGGCTCGGGGGGGCAAGAAGAGCAGTACTTC. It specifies CASSYGSGGQEEQYF.

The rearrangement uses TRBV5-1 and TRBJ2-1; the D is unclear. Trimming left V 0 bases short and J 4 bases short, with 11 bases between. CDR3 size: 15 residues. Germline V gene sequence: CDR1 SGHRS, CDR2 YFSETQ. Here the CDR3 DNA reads TGCGCCAGCAGCTTGGAAATTTCTAGATACAATGAGCAGTTCTTC. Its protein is CASSLEISRYNEQFF. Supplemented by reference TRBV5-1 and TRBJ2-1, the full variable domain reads KAGVTQTPRYLIKTRGQQVTLSCSPISGHRSVSWYQQTPGQGLQFLFEYFSETQRNKGNFPGRFSGRQFSNSRSEMNVSTLELGDSALYLCASSLEISRYNEQFFGPGTRLTVL.

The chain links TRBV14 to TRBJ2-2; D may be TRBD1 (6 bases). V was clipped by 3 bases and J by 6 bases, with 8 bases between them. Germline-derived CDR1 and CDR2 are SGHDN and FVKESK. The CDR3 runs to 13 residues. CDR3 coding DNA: TGTGCCAGCAGCCACAACAGGGCCGGGGAGCTGTTTTTT. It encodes CASSHNRAGELFF.

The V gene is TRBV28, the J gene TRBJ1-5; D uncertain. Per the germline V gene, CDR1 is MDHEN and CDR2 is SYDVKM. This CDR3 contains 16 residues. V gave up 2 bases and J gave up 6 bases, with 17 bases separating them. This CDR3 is CASSLLSPAAGQPQHF. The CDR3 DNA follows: TGTGCCAGCAGTTTACTGTCTCCTGCTGCCGGTCAGCCCCAGCATTTT.

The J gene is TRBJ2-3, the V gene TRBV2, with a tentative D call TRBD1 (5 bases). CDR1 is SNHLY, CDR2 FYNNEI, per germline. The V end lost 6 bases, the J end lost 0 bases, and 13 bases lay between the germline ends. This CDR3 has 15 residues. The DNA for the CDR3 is TGTGCCAGCAGGGGGCAGTCACAGAGCACAGATACGCAGTATTTT. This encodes CASRGQSQSTDTQYF.

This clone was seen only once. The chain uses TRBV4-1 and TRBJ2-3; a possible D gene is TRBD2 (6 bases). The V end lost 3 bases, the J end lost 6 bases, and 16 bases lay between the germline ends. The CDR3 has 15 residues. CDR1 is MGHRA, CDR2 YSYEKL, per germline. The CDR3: CASSHLPTSADTQYF. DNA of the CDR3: TGCGCCAGCAGCCACCTTCCGACTAGTGCGGATACGCAGTATTTT.

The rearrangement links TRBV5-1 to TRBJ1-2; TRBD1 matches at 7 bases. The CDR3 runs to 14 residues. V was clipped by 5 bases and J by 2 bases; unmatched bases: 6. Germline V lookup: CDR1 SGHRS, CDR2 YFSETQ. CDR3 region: CASRTDRRNYGYTF. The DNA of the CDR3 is TGCGCCAGCAGGACGGACAGGAGAAACTATGGCTACACCTTC.

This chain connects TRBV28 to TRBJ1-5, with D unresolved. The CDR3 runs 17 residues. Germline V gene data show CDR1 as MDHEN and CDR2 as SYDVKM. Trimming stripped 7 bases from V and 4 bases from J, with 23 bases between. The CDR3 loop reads CASNRRRAELINQPQHF. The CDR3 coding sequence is TGTGCCAGCAACCGCCGGAGGGCGGAACTCATTAATCAGCCCCAGCATTTT.

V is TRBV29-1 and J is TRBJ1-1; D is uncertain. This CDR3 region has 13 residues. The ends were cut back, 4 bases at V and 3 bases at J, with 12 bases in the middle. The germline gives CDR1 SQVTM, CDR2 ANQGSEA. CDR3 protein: CSVALFEDTEAFF. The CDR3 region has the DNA TGCAGCGTTGCACTTTTTGAGGACACTGAAGCTTTCTTT. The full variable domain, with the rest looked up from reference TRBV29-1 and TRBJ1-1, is SAVISQKPSRDICQRGTSLTIQCQVDSQVTMMFWYRQQPGQSLTLIATANQGSEATYESGFVIDKFPISRPNLTFSTLTVSNMSPEDSSIYLCSVALFEDTEAFFGQGTRLTVV.